A selection of T cell receptor beta chains follows, all from one sample in a study of siplizumab effects on memory and regulatory T cells. Only in-frame clones appear in the TCRdb table, and some are missing; sequencing was by immunoSEQ multiplex PCR. Of about 97,000 clones listed, approximately 90% are singletons. Sequencing was done on a sample of CD4+ T cells sorted from blood. The receptor source for this set is a human donor in good health. CDR3s include the opening cysteine and the closing phenylalanine or tryptophan. Each record gives: J gene, V gene, clone size, D gene, CDR3 protein, CDR3 DNA. D genes are given only for firm matches. Some rows have no size entry. The others give once, few or many, or a class for an expanded clone.

J gene: TRBJ2-2
V gene: TRBV27
clone size: .
D gene: TRBD1
CDR3 protein: CASSLRPGQPLIATGELFF
CDR3 DNA: TGTGCCAGCAGCCTGAGACCGGGACAGCCCCTAATTGCCACCGGGGAGCTGTTTTTT

J gene: TRBJ2-1
V gene: TRBV11-2
clone size: .
D gene: TRBD2
CDR3 protein: CASSYTSGTYNEQFF
CDR3 DNA: TGTGCCAGCAGCTACACTAGCGGGACCTACAATGAGCAGTTCTTC

J gene: TRBJ2-1
V gene: TRBV12-5
clone size: .
D gene: TRBD1
CDR3 protein: CASGLATGDEQFF
CDR3 DNA: TGTGCTAGTGGTTTGGCAACAGGGGATGAGCAGTTCTTC

J gene: TRBJ1-2
V gene: TRBV11-2
clone size: .
D gene: TRBD1
CDR3 protein: CASSATGFEANYGYTF
CDR3 DNA: TGTGCCAGCAGCGCGACAGGGTTTGAGGCTAACTATGGCTACACCTTC

J gene: TRBJ2-7
V gene: TRBV28
clone size: .
D gene: TRBD2
CDR3 protein: CASRTSGSRNNEQYF
CDR3 DNA: TGTGCCAGCAGGACTAGCGGGAGTCGTAATAACGAGCAGTACTTC

J gene: TRBJ1-1
V gene: TRBV18
clone size: .
D gene: .
CDR3 protein: CASSPAARGNTEAFF
CDR3 DNA: TGTGCCAGCTCACCAGCGGCACGAGGGAACACTGAAGCTTTCTTT

J gene: TRBJ2-1
V gene: TRBV19
clone size: few
D gene: TRBD2
CDR3 protein: CASSMVGTRWPYEQFF
CDR3 DNA: TGTGCCAGTAGTATGGTAGGGACTAGATGGCCCTATGAGCAGTTCTTC

J gene: TRBJ1-1
V gene: TRBV12-5
clone size: .
D gene: TRBD1
CDR3 protein: CASGPRTGVSEAFF
CDR3 DNA: TGTGCTAGTGGTCCCCGGACAGGAGTTTCTGAAGCTTTCTTT

J gene: TRBJ1-1
V gene: TRBV7-9
clone size: .
D gene: .
CDR3 protein: CASSLGNRAHTEAFF
CDR3 DNA: TGTGCCAGCAGCTTAGGGAACAGGGCCCACACTGAAGCTTTCTTT

J gene: TRBJ2-7
V gene: TRBV27
clone size: .
D gene: .
CDR3 protein: CASRPQAVTYEQYF
CDR3 DNA: TGTGCCAGCCGCCCCCAAGCAGTGACCTACGAGCAGTACTTC

J gene: TRBJ2-3
V gene: TRBV5-1
clone size: .
D gene: TRBD2
CDR3 protein: CASSLPSGTTDTQYF
CDR3 DNA: TGCGCCAGCAGCTTGCCTAGCGGGACGACAGATACGCAGTATTTT

J gene: TRBJ1-1
V gene: TRBV6-1
clone size: .
D gene: TRBD1
CDR3 protein: CASRGGDRLSTEAFF
CDR3 DNA: TGTGCCAGCCGAGGAGGGGACAGGTTAAGCACTGAAGCTTTCTTT

J gene: TRBJ2-2
V gene: TRBV11-1
clone size: once
D gene: TRBD2
CDR3 protein: CASSLVRASGRIGTGELFF
CDR3 DNA: TGTGCCAGCAGCTTAGTTCGGGCTAGCGGGAGAATCGGGACCGGGGAGCTGTTTTTT

J gene: TRBJ1-3
V gene: TRBV30
clone size: .
D gene: .
CDR3 protein: CAWNGRRGNTIYF
CDR3 DNA: TGTGCCTGGAATGGACGGAGGGGAAACACCATATATTTT

J gene: TRBJ2-2
V gene: TRBV27
clone size: .
D gene: TRBD2
CDR3 protein: CASRPTSGNSGELFF
CDR3 DNA: TGTGCCAGCAGGCCGACTAGCGGGAATTCCGGGGAGCTGTTTTTT

J gene: TRBJ1-1
V gene: TRBV30
clone size: .
D gene: .
CDR3 protein: CAWSVWRGAAEAFF
CDR3 DNA: TGTGCCTGGAGTGTGTGGCGGGGGGCGGCTGAAGCTTTCTTT

J gene: TRBJ2-2
V gene: TRBV11-2
clone size: .
D gene: TRBD1
CDR3 protein: CASRRGQGTGELFF
CDR3 DNA: TGTGCCAGCAGGAGGGGACAGGGGACCGGGGAGCTGTTTTTT

J gene: TRBJ2-1
V gene: TRBV6-5
clone size: .
D gene: .
CDR3 protein: CASSRLNEQFF
CDR3 DNA: TGTGCCAGCAGCCGCCTCAATGAGCAGTTCTTC

J gene: TRBJ1-5
V gene: TRBV4-1
clone size: .
D gene: .
CDR3 protein: CASSPGQQGQEQPQHF
CDR3 DNA: TGCGCCAGCAGCCCAGGGCAACAGGGTCAGGAGCAGCCCCAGCATTTT

J gene: TRBJ2-3
V gene: TRBV7-9
clone size: .
D gene: TRBD2
CDR3 protein: CASSLGGRFWGGTDTQYF
CDR3 DNA: TGTGCCAGCAGCTTAGGCGGGAGGTTCTGGGGAGGCACAGATACGCAGTATTTT

J gene: TRBJ2-5
V gene: TRBV18
clone size: .
D gene: .
CDR3 protein: CASSLQGGETQYF
CDR3 DNA: TGTGCCAGCTCATTACAGGGTGGTGAGACCCAGTACTTC

J gene: TRBJ1-1
V gene: TRBV19
clone size: .
D gene: .
CDR3 protein: CASSARVDTEAFF
CDR3 DNA: TGTGCCAGTAGTGCCCGTGTGGACACTGAAGCTTTCTTT

J gene: TRBJ2-6
V gene: TRBV19
clone size: .
D gene: .
CDR3 protein: CASRTTGANVLTF
CDR3 DNA: TGTGCCAGCAGGACCACCGGGGCCAACGTCCTGACTTTC

J gene: TRBJ2-3
V gene: TRBV4-2
clone size: .
D gene: .
CDR3 protein: CASSQVFMDTRPDTQYF
CDR3 DNA: TGTGCCAGCAGCCAAGTTTTTATGGATACTCGTCCAGATACGCAGTATTTT

J gene: TRBJ1-5
V gene: TRBV19
clone size: once
D gene: .
CDR3 protein: CASSLERLSNQPQHF
CDR3 DNA: TGTGCCAGTAGTCTGGAAAGATTAAGCAATCAGCCCCAGCATTTT

J gene: TRBJ2-5
V gene: TRBV6-1
clone size: .
D gene: TRBD2
CDR3 protein: CASSTRTSQETQYF
CDR3 DNA: TGTGCCAGCAGTACACGGACTAGTCAAGAGACCCAGTACTTC

J gene: TRBJ2-1
V gene: TRBV7-3
clone size: .
D gene: TRBD2
CDR3 protein: CASSLIGAGARHNEQFF
CDR3 DNA: TGTGCCAGCAGCTTAATTGGAGCGGGAGCTCGGCACAATGAGCAGTTCTTC

J gene: TRBJ2-2
V gene: TRBV6-5
clone size: .
D gene: .
CDR3 protein: CASSYSWGAGELFF
CDR3 DNA: TGTGCCAGCAGTTACTCTTGGGGGGCCGGGGAGCTGTTTTTT

J gene: TRBJ1-3
V gene: TRBV19
clone size: .
D gene: .
CDR3 protein: CASITGSTGNTIYF
CDR3 DNA: TGTGCCAGTATAACAGGGTCGACGGGAAACACCATATATTTT

J gene: TRBJ2-2
V gene: TRBV1
clone size: .
D gene: .
CDR3 protein: CTSSSRGTSGSKDGELFF
CDR3 DNA: TGCACCAGCAGCTCACGCGGGACTAGCGGGAGTAAGGACGGGGAGCTGTTTTTT

J gene: TRBJ1-5
V gene: TRBV18
clone size: .
D gene: .
CDR3 protein: CASLPAGEGQPQHF
CDR3 DNA: TGTGCCAGCTTACCGGCGGGGGAAGGTCAGCCCCAGCATTTT